This TCR beta chain came from a study of cytomegalovirus exposure and HLA in healthy donors. Background on the study: Out of 150 million to 200 million T cells, an earlier analysis found about 100 million unique TCR beta sequences in total.

In the PCR, 60 Vbeta and 13 Jbeta primers were used. Profiled with immunoSEQ multiplex PCR; TCRdb holds only in-frame clones, not every one. The data contain about 140,000 clones, 80% of them singletons. Study-level points and caveats: A likely sequencing artifact accounted for one observed cluster of highly shared sequence variants. TCR beta V- and J-gene trimming, according to a later analysis, was linked to a missense DCLRE1C variant. Most of the TCR beta V segments (in an earlier analysis) were productive either about 87% or about 30% of the time.

Comment on this clone: What it binds is not known.

The sample comprised PBMCs. The source is a man aged 35 to 55 in good health and CMV-seronegative.

The CDR3 spells CASSPPTPGENTEAFF. The CDR3 DNA sequence: TGTGCCAGCTCACCACCGACCCCGGGGGAGAACACTGAAGCTTTCTTT. This sequence joins TRBV18 and TRBJ1-1; tentative D call: TRBD1 (5 bases). CDR3 length: 16 amino acids. V lost 0 bases, J lost 1 base, and 12 bases lay in between. The V gene's germline CDR1 is KGHSH and CDR2 LQKENI.